The 3 T cell receptor beta chains listed next were all sequenced from one sample in a study of blood T cell repertoires in COVID-19. Produced via immunoSEQ multiplex PCR; TCRdb's table is partial and in-frame only. The repertoire holds 110,000 to 150,000 clones, with approximately 79% as singletons. Specimen: peripheral blood. Receptors originate from a man aged 45-60 years with active or convalescent COVID-19.

This chain connects TRBV28 to TRBJ2-5; 8 bases fit TRBD1. The CDR3 runs 16 residues. V was pared by 3 bases and J by 4 bases, with 10 bases of the junction left unmatched. CDR1 is MDHEN, CDR2 SYDVKM, per germline. The CDR3 loop is CASSFTTGVIRETQYF. The DNA for the CDR3 is TGTGCCAGCAGTTTTACGACAGGGGTGATAAGAGAGACCCAGTACTTC.

This clone was recorded at least ten times. Additional DNA sequences in this sample encode the identical CDR3. The CDR3 DNA is TGTGCCAGCAGTTTCTTGGCAGAATCCTACGAGCAGTACTTC. Protein: CASSFLAESYEQYF. This chain uses TRBV28 with TRBJ2-7; D remains ambiguous. Germline loops: CDR1 MDHEN, CDR2 SYDVKM. V lost 3 bases to trimming and J lost 1 base, with 10 bases between them. The CDR3 runs to 14 residues.

This clone came up a few times. The chain joins TRBV12-3 or TRBV12-4 to TRBJ2-1; 7 nucleotides line up with TRBD2. This CDR3 is built from 13 residues. V lost 6 bases and J lost 7; bases outside the gene matches: 6. The CDR3 nucleotides read TGTGCCAGCAGCCCCGGACTAGTAAATGAGCAGTTCTTC. Its protein is CASSPGLVNEQFF.